Listed below are T cell receptor beta chains from one sample, sequenced in a study of CD8 T cells in Susac syndrome. TCRdb processed the immunoSEQ multiplex PCR reads anew with MiXCR; each CDR3 protein has one entry. The table records about 76,000 distinct CDR3 sequences, more than 85% of them present only once. Sequencing used CD8+ T cells from PBMCs. The receptors were gathered from a human donor with multiple sclerosis. The CDR3 runs from the conserved cysteine through the conserved F or W. A D gene is named only where the DNA matches it firmly. Size tells how often a clone was seen (once, few, many) or the class of an expanded clone, and some rows leave it out.

length: 12
V: TRBV12-3/TRBV12-4
size: -
D: TRBD1
J: TRBJ1-1
DNA: TGTGCCAGCAGGGACAGGGGCACTGAAGCTTTCTTT
CDR3: CASRDRGTEAFF

length: 15
V: TRBV6-6
size: -
D: -
J: TRBJ2-2
DNA: TGTGCCAGCAGTTACTCGTCAATGGGGGCCGGGGAGCTGTTTTTT
CDR3: CASSYSSMGAGELFF

length: 15
V: TRBV5-6
size: -
D: TRBD1
J: TRBJ1-1
DNA: TGTGCCAGCAACACACCGGGACAGGGGGCGACTGAAGCTTTCTTT
CDR3: CASNTPGQGATEAFF

length: 12
V: TRBV13
size: -
D: -
J: TRBJ2-7
DNA: TGTGCCAGCAGTCCTTCCGGGGACGAGCAGTACTTC
CDR3: CASSPSGDEQYF

length: 12
V: TRBV5-4
size: -
D: -
J: TRBJ2-2
DNA: TGTGCCAGCAGCCTCCAGTCCGGGGAGCTGTTTTTT
CDR3: CASSLQSGELFF

length: 14
V: TRBV3-1
size: -
D: -
J: TRBJ1-5
DNA: TGTGCCAGCAGCCAAGAAACTAGCAATCAGCCCCAGCATTTT
CDR3: CASSQETSNQPQHF

length: 15
V: TRBV7-6
size: -
D: TRBD1
J: TRBJ1-1
DNA: TGTGCCAGCAGCTGGGACAGGGGGTTGAACACTGAAGCTTTCTTT
CDR3: CASSWDRGLNTEAFF

length: 14
V: TRBV11-2
size: -
D: -
J: TRBJ2-7
DNA: TGTGCCAGCAGCGAAGGCTTTCCGGGCTACGAGCAGTACTTC
CDR3: CASSEGFPGYEQYF

length: 14
V: TRBV9
size: -
D: -
J: TRBJ2-1
DNA: TGTGCCAGCAGCTCCCGAGATTGGGGGGATGAGCAGTTCTTC
CDR3: CASSSRDWGDEQFF

length: 19
V: TRBV20-1
size: -
D: TRBD2
J: TRBJ2-7
DNA: TGCAGTGCTACGCCCGGGACTAGCGGGAGGGCCCGGTTTACCTACGAGCAGTACTTC
CDR3: CSATPGTSGRARFTYEQYF

length: 15
V: TRBV27
size: -
D: -
J: TRBJ2-5
DNA: TGTGCCAGCAGTCCTCGACAGGTAACTCAAGAGACCCAGTACTTC
CDR3: CASSPRQVTQETQYF

length: 15
V: TRBV5-4
size: -
D: -
J: TRBJ2-1
DNA: TGTGCCAGCAGCTTGTACCGGGGGCCGGGGAATGAGCAGTTCTTC
CDR3: CASSLYRGPGNEQFF

length: 16
V: TRBV4-3
size: -
D: -
J: TRBJ1-4
DNA: TGCGCCAGCAGCCGTAATTCTGGCCAAGGGGGAGAAAAACTGTTTTTT
CDR3: CASSRNSGQGGEKLFF

length: 14
V: TRBV6-5
size: -
D: -
J: TRBJ1-1
DNA: TGTGCCAGCAGGACGTATGGGGAGGTCACTGAAGCTTTCTTT
CDR3: CASRTYGEVTEAFF

length: 13
V: TRBV19
size: -
D: -
J: TRBJ1-5
DNA: TGTGCCAGTAGTATGGGGGTCGTCCGGCCCCAGCATTTT
CDR3: CASSMGVVRPQHF

length: 16
V: TRBV6-5
size: -
D: TRBD2
J: TRBJ2-5
DNA: TGTGCCAGCAGTTACTCCGATGGGGGGGGCCAAGAGACCCAGTACTTC
CDR3: CASSYSDGGGQETQYF

length: 11
V: TRBV28
size: -
D: -
J: TRBJ2-3
DNA: TGTGCCAGCAGCCGAAAGGATACGCAGTATTTT
CDR3: CASSRKDTQYF

length: 14
V: TRBV27
size: -
D: -
J: TRBJ2-1
DNA: TGTGCCAGCGGCGACCCCTTGATTAGGAATGAGCAGTTCTTC
CDR3: CASGDPLIRNEQFF

length: 16
V: TRBV7-9
size: -
D: -
J: TRBJ1-4
DNA: TGTGCCAGCAGCTATGGCACTCGTACAACTAATGAAAAACTGTTTTTT
CDR3: CASSYGTRTTNEKLFF

length: 16
V: TRBV7-8
size: once
D: TRBD2
J: TRBJ2-1
DNA: TGTGCCAGCAGCTTAGGAGCGGGGGGGGATTACAATGAGCAGTTCTTC
CDR3: CASSLGAGGDYNEQFF

length: 15
V: TRBV27
size: -
D: TRBD2
J: TRBJ2-1
DNA: TGTGCCAGCAGTTTTACGGGAGGCTGGTACAATGAGCAGTTCTTC
CDR3: CASSFTGGWYNEQFF

length: 15
V: TRBV10-3
size: -
D: TRBD2
J: TRBJ2-3
DNA: TGTGCCATCAGTGGTAGCGGGAGGGACACAGATACGCAGTATTTT
CDR3: CAISGSGRDTDTQYF

length: 17
V: TRBV9
size: -
D: -
J: TRBJ2-5
DNA: TGTGCCAGCAGCGCCGTAGGGGGTGGGTACGGGAAAGAGACCCAGTACTTC
CDR3: CASSAVGGGYGKETQYF

length: 15
V: TRBV27
size: -
D: TRBD1
J: TRBJ1-1
DNA: TGTGCCAGCAGTTTATCGGCCAGGGGGCTCACTGAAGCTTTCTTT
CDR3: CASSLSARGLTEAFF

length: 17
V: TRBV2
size: -
D: -
J: TRBJ2-1
DNA: TGTGCCAGCAGTGAGGTTGCCTGGAGGCCGCTCGACAATGAGCAGTTCTTC
CDR3: CASSEVAWRPLDNEQFF

length: 12
V: TRBV13
size: -
D: -
J: TRBJ1-5
DNA: TGTGCCAGCAGCTTTCTCAATCAGCCCCAGCATTTT
CDR3: CASSFLNQPQHF

length: 13
V: TRBV15
size: -
D: -
J: TRBJ2-1
DNA: TGTGCCACCAGCGTGGATCCTGTCAATGAGCAGTTCTTC
CDR3: CATSVDPVNEQFF

length: 14
V: TRBV28
size: -
D: TRBD1
J: TRBJ1-2
DNA: TGTGCCAGCAGTTCCCGGGACAGGGACTATGGCTACACCTTC
CDR3: CASSSRDRDYGYTF

length: 15
V: TRBV9
size: -
D: TRBD2
J: TRBJ2-7
DNA: TGTGCCAGCAGCGAGCTAGCGGGAGTAGGGTACGAGCAGTACTTC
CDR3: CASSELAGVGYEQYF

length: 20
V: TRBV14
size: -
D: -
J: TRBJ2-7
DNA: TGTGCCAGCAGCCATGCACAAACTCCGACGGGGGTTTACACCTCCTACGAGCAGTACTTC
CDR3: CASSHAQTPTGVYTSYEQYF

length: 18
V: TRBV25-1
size: -
D: -
J: TRBJ2-5
DNA: TGTGCCAGCAGTGACCAGCCCCCTCTAGCGCGAGGCCAAGAGACCCAGTACTTC
CDR3: CASSDQPPLARGQETQYF

length: 14
V: TRBV7-2
size: -
D: -
J: TRBJ2-7
DNA: TGTGCCAGCAGCTTAGTCACAGACACCTACGAGCAGTACTTC
CDR3: CASSLVTDTYEQYF

length: 16
V: TRBV19
size: -
D: TRBD2
J: TRBJ2-3
DNA: TGTGCCAGTCGTCTATATAGCGGGGGGGCCGTGGATACGCAGTATTTT
CDR3: CASRLYSGGAVDTQYF

length: 15
V: TRBV7-9
size: -
D: -
J: TRBJ2-3
DNA: TGTGCCAGCAGCTTAGATACTATGGGGCCAGATACGCAGTATTTT
CDR3: CASSLDTMGPDTQYF

length: 15
V: TRBV28
size: -
D: TRBD1
J: TRBJ2-4
DNA: TGTGCCAGCAGTTTCCGGGACAGGGGTATGCACATTCAGTACTTC
CDR3: CASSFRDRGMHIQYF

length: 15
V: TRBV20-1
size: -
D: -
J: TRBJ1-1
DNA: TGCAGTGCTAGAGATAGGGGGGGGCTGAACACTGAAGCTTTCTTT
CDR3: CSARDRGGLNTEAFF

length: 20
V: TRBV13
size: -
D: TRBD1
J: TRBJ2-1
DNA: TGTGCCAGCAGCTTAAGTTTGGGGGACAGGAGCCAGAACTCCTACAATGAGCAGTTCTTC
CDR3: CASSLSLGDRSQNSYNEQFF

length: 15
V: TRBV19
size: -
D: -
J: TRBJ2-6
DNA: TGTGCCAGTAGTCCCGAGATCTCTGGGGCCAACGTCCTGACTTTC
CDR3: CASSPEISGANVLTF

length: 13
V: TRBV4-1
size: -
D: -
J: TRBJ2-1
DNA: TGCGCCAGCAGCCTTCAGGAACACAATGAGCAGTTCTTC
CDR3: CASSLQEHNEQFF